What follows describes a single T cell receptor beta chain. Its antigen is not known. Measured with immunoSEQ multiplex PCR; TCRdb has only the in-frame clones, and not every one. The sample carries some 4,900 clones, around 66% recorded once. The data were obtained in a study of CD8 T cell repertoires and HIV-1 epitope variants. The CDR3 covers 15 residues. The germline V and J ends were trimmed by 6 bases and 1 base, with 15 bases remaining between them. CDR1 is MGHRA, CDR2 YSYEKL, per germline. Sequencing used cultured CD8+ T cells derived from PBMCs. The clonotype originates from a male donor with HIV. V gene TRBV4-1 combines with J gene TRBJ1-2; TRBD1 is a possible D gene (5 bases). CDR3 loop: CASSHSDGGNYGYTF. In DNA form, the CDR3 reads TGCGCCAGCAGTCACAGCGACGGGGGTAACTATGGCTACACCTTC.